This T cell receptor beta chain is drawn from a study of blood T cell repertoires in COVID-19 (dated by TCRdb to 2019 to 2021). For the wider study: The collaborator samples originated in the United States, Italy and Spain and spanned the acute and convalescent phases of COVID-19. The prospective study material was composed of cDNA or gDNA derived from T cells, B-cell-depleted T cells, or PBMCs. The dataset comprised deeply sampled blood TCRbeta repertoires from subjects exposed to, actively infected with, or recovered from COVID-19. The repertoires were released in a freely available public database intended as a resource for research on the immune response to SARS-CoV-2. Samples came from the ongoing ImmuneRACE study (first 160 participants) plus 1,254 subjects from 6 global collaborators. The sample metadata nearly always contained a de-identified subject ID, COVID-19 status, age in years and sex. HLA class I and class II types, where available, came from metadata supplied by the sample provider rather than from assay-based typing.

Overall study outcomes, separate from this receptor: The amount of clinical and demographic metadata varied by source and participant and was provided uncurated.

Based on the germline V gene, the CDR1 and CDR2 sequences are SGHRS and YFSETQ. From the cysteine up to the phenylalanine, the CDR3 has a length of 15 residues. Here the CDR3 DNA is all that survives: 45 bases in frame from base 1. Each collaborating institution followed its own protocols to collect whole blood in K2EDTA tubes. Collaborator samples were shipped for TCRbeta analysis as frozen whole blood, isolated PBMCs, or DNA extracted from either sample type. TCRbeta CDR3 regions were amplified from genomic DNA using the immunoSEQ Assay, a bias-controlled multiplex PCR. In the paper's pipeline: Nucleated cell counts per sample were estimated from amplification of reference gene primers within the assay. To quantify the absolute abundance of each unique TCRbeta CDR3 rearrangement, sequence reads were collapsed and filtered. Productive Simpson clonality was computed per sample as the square root of Simpson's diversity index over productive rearrangements. In its TCRdb copy, this immuneACCESS table keeps in-frame sequences only and misses some clones. Where compared with another copy, unresolved V genes explain less than half of these, and the others have no known cause. That table is the source of V, J and clone size, and D and trimming were worked out from the DNA. The sample table lists about 28,000 clones, 72% of them with a count of one. Of the sample, around 21% falls within the top ten clones.

Regarding this clone: Its antigen target is currently unknown. The junction and the germline gene differ at one end; a read error may be behind it.

The receptor's source is a boy aged 2-9 years with active or convalescent COVID-19. The rearranged segments are TRBV5-1 and TRBJ2-7; 7 central nucleotides agree with TRBD1. Sequencing used peripheral blood. The nucleotides are TGCGCCAGCAGGTTGGGGTCGACAGGGACCTACGAGCAGTACTTC. It codes for CASRLGSTGTYEQYF.